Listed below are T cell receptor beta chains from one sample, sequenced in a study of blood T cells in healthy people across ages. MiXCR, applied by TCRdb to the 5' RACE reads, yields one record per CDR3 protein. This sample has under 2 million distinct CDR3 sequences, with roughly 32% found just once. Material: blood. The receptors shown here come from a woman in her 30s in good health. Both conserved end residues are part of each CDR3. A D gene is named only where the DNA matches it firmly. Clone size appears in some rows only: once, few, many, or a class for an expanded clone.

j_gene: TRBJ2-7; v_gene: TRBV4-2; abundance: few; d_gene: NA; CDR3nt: TGTGCCAGCAGCCAAGGGGACCAACCCTACGAGCAGTACTTC; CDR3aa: CASSQGDQPYEQYF
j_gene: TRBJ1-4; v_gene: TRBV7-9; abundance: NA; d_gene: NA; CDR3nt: TGTGCCAGCAGCTCCGGGACCGAGGATCCAGGAAAACTGTTTTTT; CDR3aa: CASSSGTEDPGKLFF
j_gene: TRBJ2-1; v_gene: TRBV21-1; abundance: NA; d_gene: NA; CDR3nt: TGTGCCAGCAGCAAAACTTGGACTAGCGGGCGGGAGGAACAGTTCTTC; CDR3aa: CASSKTWTSGREEQFF
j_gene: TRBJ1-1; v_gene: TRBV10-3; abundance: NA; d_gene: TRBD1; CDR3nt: TGTGCCATCACCCGGACAGGACTTCTCACTGAAGCTTTCTTT; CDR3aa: CAITRTGLLTEAFF
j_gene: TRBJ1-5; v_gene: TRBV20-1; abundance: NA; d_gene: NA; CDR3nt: TGCAGTGCTAGTAAGACAAGTCAGCCCCAGCATTTT; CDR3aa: CSASKTSQPQHF
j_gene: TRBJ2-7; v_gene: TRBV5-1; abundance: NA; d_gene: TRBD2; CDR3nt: TGCGCCAGCACGCCCGAGGTCCCAGCGGGAGTGGTGCGGGAGCAGTACTTC; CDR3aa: CASTPEVPAGVVREQYF
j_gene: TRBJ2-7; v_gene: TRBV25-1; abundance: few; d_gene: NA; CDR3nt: TGTGCCAGCAGCCCAGATCGACCCTCGACCTACGAGCAGTACTTC; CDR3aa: CASSPDRPSTYEQYF
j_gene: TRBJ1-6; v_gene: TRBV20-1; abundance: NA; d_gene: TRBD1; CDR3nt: TGCAGTGCGGGGACAGGGTCCCTTAATTCACCCCTCCACTTT; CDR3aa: CSAGTGSLNSPLHF
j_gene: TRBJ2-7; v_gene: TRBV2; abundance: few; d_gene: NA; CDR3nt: TGTGCCAGCATCGAGACTGTGGGAGTTTCCTACGAGCAGTACTTC; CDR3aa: CASIETVGVSYEQYF
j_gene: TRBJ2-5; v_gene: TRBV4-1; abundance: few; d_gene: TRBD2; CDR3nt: TGCGCCAGCAGCCAGAGAGCGGGAGGTGGTGAGACCCAGTACTTC; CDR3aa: CASSQRAGGGETQYF
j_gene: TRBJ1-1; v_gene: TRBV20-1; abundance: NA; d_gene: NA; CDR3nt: TGCAGTGCTAGGATCCCCTACACTGAAGCTTTCTTT; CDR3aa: CSARIPYTEAFF
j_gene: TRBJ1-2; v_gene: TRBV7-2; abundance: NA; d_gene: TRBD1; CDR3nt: TGTGCCAGCAGGCCCCGGGGTGCAGGGGGAGTCGGCTACACCTTC; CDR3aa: CASRPRGAGGVGYTF
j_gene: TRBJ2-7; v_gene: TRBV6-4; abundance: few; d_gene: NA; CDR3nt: TGTGCCAGCAGTGATGGATATGGCGAGCAGTACTTC; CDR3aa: CASSDGYGEQYF
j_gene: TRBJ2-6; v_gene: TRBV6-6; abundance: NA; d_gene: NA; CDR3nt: TGTGCCAGCAGTTACGGAAGGGTTCCTGGGGCCAACGTCCTGACTTTC; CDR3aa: CASSYGRVPGANVLTF
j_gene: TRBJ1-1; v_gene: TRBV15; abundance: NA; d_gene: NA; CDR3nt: TGTGCCACCAGCAGAGATCTTCTAGGGCGTGATGGAGCTTTCTTT; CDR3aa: CATSRDLLGRDGAFF
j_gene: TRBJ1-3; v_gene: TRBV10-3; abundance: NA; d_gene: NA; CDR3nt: TGTGCCATCAGTGGTTCCGGGGAGCCCGGAAACACCATATATTTT; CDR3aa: CAISGSGEPGNTIYF
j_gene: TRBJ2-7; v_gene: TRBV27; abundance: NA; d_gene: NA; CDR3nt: TGTGCCAGCAGTTTATCTTGGGGACACGAGCAGTACTTC; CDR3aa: CASSLSWGHEQYF
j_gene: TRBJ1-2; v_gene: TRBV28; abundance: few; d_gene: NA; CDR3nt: TGTGCCAGCAGTTTAACGTCCCAGGGGCGCGGTTATGGCTACACCTTC; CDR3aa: CASSLTSQGRGYGYTF
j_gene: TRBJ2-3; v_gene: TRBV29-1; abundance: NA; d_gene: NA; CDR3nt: TGCAGCGTTGAAGGCCGGGGGTTCACAGATACGCAGTATTTT; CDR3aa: CSVEGRGFTDTQYF
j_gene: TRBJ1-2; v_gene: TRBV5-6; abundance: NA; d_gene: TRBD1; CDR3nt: TGTGCCAGCAGCCGCCACGACAGGGTAGAAGATGGCTACACCTTC; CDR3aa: CASSRHDRVEDGYTF
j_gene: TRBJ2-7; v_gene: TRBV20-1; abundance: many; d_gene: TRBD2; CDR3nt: TGCAGTGCTACACCGGGACTAGCCCACGAGCAGTACTTC; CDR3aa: CSATPGLAHEQYF
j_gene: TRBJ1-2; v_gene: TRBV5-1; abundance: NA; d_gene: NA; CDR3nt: TGCGCCAGCAGCATGCGGGGGGATGGCTACACCTTC; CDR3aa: CASSMRGDGYTF
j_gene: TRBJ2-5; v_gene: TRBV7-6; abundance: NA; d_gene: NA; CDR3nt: TGTGCCAGCAGCGACAGGCAGTTCCAAGAGACCCAGTACTTC; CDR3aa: CASSDRQFQETQYF
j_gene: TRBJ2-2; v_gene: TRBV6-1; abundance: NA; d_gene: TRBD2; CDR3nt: TGTGCCAGCTCGGTGTTAGCGGGGGCGACCGGGGAGCTGTTTTTT; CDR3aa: CASSVLAGATGELFF
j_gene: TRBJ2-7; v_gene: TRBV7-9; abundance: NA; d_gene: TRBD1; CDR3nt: TGTGCCAGCACTGGGGACAGGGGTACCTACGAGCAGTACTTC; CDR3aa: CASTGDRGTYEQYF
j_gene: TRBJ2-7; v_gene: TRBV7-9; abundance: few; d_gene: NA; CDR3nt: TGTGCCAGCAGCCTCGGATTTGGCGGGATGCGCACCTACGAGCAGTACTTC; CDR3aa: CASSLGFGGMRTYEQYF
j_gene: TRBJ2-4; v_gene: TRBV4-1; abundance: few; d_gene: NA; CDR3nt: TGCGCCAGCACCCACACATCCCTAGCCAAAAACATTCAGTACTTC; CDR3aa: CASTHTSLAKNIQYF
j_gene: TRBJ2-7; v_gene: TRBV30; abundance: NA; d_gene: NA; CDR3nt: TGTGCCTGGAGTTTTGACACTCTGCACGAGCAGTACTTC; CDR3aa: CAWSFDTLHEQYF
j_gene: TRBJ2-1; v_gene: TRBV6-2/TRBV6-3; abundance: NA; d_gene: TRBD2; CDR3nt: TGTGCCAGCAGTTACGGGGCAGCGGGGACCTACAATGAGCAGTTCTTC; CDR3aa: CASSYGAAGTYNEQFF
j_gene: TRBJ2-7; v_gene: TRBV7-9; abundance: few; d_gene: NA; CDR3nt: TGTGCCAGCAGGCCAACAGGGAACTGGAACGAGCAGTACTTC; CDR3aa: CASRPTGNWNEQYF
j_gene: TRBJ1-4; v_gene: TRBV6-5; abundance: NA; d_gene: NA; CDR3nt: TGTGCCAGCAGTAGGAAGGGGGAAAAACTGTTTTTT; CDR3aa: CASSRKGEKLFF
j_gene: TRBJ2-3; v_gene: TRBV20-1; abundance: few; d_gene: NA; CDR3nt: TGCAGTGCTAGAGATTACGGGTCCCCAACGGCAGATACGCAGTATTTT; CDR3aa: CSARDYGSPTADTQYF
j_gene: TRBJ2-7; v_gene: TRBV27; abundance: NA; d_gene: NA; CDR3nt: TGTGCCAGCAGTTTTCACAGCTCCTACGAGCAGTACTTC; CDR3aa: CASSFHSSYEQYF
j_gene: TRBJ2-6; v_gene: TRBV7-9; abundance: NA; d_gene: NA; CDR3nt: TGTGCCAGCAGCTTCATTCGGACGGTGTCTGGGGCCAACGTCCTGACTTTC; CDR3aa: CASSFIRTVSGANVLTF
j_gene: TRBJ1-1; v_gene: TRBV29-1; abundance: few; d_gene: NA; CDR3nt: TGCAGCGTTGAAGGGGGATTATCCGAAGCTTTCTTT; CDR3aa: CSVEGGLSEAFF
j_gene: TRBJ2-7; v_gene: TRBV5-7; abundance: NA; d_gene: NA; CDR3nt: TGTGCCAGCAGCATACTCGGGACGGACTACGAGCAGTACTTC; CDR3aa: CASSILGTDYEQYF
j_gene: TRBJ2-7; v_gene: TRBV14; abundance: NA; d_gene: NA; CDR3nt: TGTGCCAGCACCCCTGGGGACCTAGGGGACGAGCAGTACTTC; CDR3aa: CASTPGDLGDEQYF
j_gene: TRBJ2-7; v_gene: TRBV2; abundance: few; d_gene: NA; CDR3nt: TGTGCCAGCAGTGACACTCACAGCAACGGGGGAAACGAGCAGTACTTC; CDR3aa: CASSDTHSNGGNEQYF
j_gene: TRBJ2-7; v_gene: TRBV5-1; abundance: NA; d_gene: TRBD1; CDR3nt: TGCGCCAGCAAACCTGGGGGACAGGGATCGGTCCACGAGCAGTACTTC; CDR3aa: CASKPGGQGSVHEQYF
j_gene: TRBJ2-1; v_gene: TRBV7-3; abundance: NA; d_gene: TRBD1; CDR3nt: TGTGTCAGCAGCTTTACAGGGGGCTCCTACAATGAGCAGTTCTTC; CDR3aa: CVSSFTGGSYNEQFF
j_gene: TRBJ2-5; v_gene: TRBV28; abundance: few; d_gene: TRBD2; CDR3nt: TGTGCCAGCAGTTACTCCGGGATAGCGGGAATCCAAGAGACCCAGTACTTC; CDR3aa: CASSYSGIAGIQETQYF
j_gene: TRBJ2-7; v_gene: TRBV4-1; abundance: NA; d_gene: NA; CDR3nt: TGCGCCAGCAGCTATAGACAGGAGGACGAGCAGTACTTC; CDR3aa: CASSYRQEDEQYF
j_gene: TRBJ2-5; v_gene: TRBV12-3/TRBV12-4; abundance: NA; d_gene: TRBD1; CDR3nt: TGTGCCAGCAGACCGGGACAGGGGGTGGAGACCCAGTACTTC; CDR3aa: CASRPGQGVETQYF
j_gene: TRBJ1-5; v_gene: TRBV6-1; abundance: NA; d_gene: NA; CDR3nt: TGTGCCAGCAGTGAAGGGGTTCAGCCCCAGCATTTT; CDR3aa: CASSEGVQPQHF
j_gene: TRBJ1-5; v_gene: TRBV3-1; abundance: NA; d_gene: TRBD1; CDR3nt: TGTGCCAGCAGCCTTCACAAACCGGGACAGAGGATTAGCAATCAGCCCCAGCATTTT; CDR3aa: CASSLHKPGQRISNQPQHF
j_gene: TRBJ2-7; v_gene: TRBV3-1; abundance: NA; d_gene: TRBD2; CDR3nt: TGTGCCAGCAGCCCTCTGGGCGGTAGCGGGGGTTCCGAGCAGTACTTC; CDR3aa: CASSPLGGSGGSEQYF
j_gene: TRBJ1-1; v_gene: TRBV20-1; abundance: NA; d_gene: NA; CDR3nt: TGCAGTGCTAACGTGAAAGAACAGATGAACACTGAAGCTTTCTTT; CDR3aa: CSANVKEQMNTEAFF
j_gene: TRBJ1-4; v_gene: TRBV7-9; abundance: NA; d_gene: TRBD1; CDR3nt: TGTGCCAGCAGCTCCAGCATGGGTAACAGGGGCCAAGGAAGGGAAAAACTGTTTTTT; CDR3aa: CASSSSMGNRGQGREKLFF
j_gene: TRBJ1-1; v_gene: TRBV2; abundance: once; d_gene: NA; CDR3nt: TGTGCCAGCAGTGTTCTTCGTTCGAAATCTAACACTGAAGCTTTCTTT; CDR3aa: CASSVLRSKSNTEAFF
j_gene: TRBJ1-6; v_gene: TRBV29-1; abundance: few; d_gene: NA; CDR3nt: TGCAGCGTTCAAGATGGCAGAAATTCACCCCTCCACTTT; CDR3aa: CSVQDGRNSPLHF